The 28 T cell receptor beta chains given below trace back to one sample, sequenced in a study of read filtering for tumor transcriptome and immune sequencing. Molecular barcoded adaptors covering alpha/delta and beta/gamma chains were used on 400 to 450 ng RNA. TCRdb itself ran the reads through MiXCR, one entry per CDR3 protein. This sample has around 60,000 distinct CDR3 sequences; roughly 19% occur once, and the top ten carry more than 12%. The sequencing input was a population of CD138-negative cells sorted from bone marrow. The source of these receptors is a donor at least 40 years old with multiple myeloma.

With respect to this clonotype: At one of its ends the junction is not consistent with the germline gene, which may arise from a read error. The V and J genes are TRBV20-1 and TRBJ2-1, with D maybe TRBD1 (5 bases). CDR1 is DFQATT and CDR2 is SNEGSKA in the germline V gene (reference sequence). This CDR3 spans 14 amino acids. The CDR3 coding sequence is TGCGGTGCTAGTGAGGCAGGGAAGGGCAATGAGCGGTTCTTC. Translation gives CGASEAGKGNERFF.

On this clonotype itself: A much larger clonotype is one base distant, so this may be a read error. The V and J genes are TRBV7-3 and TRBJ2-3; 9 positions agree with TRBD2. From germline, CDR1 is SGHTA and CDR2 FQGTGA. With 5 bases clipped from V and 1 base from J, the junction kept 7 bases outside the gene matches. This CDR3 contains 16 residues. The CDR3 DNA sequence: TGTGCCAGCAGCCCCCGGAAGCGGGGGGGCACAGATACGCAGTATTTT. Its translation: CASSPRKRGGTDTQYF.

The count of this clonotype is one. Being one base from a much bigger clone, this may be a read error. The CDR3 spells CASSQARGGNTDTQYF. Here the CDR3 DNA reads TGCGCCAGCAGCCAAGCACGGGGGGGTAACACAGATACGCAGTATTTT. This chain links TRBV4-1 with TRBJ2-3; TRBD2 agrees at 8 bases. Germline lookup yields CDR1 MGHRA and CDR2 YSYEKL. Trimming took 1 base from V and 2 from J; bases not matched to a gene: 5. This CDR3 has 16 residues.

This clonotype was observed at least ten times. CDR3 residues: CASSQGRRGITDTQYF. CDR3 DNA: TGTGCCAGCAGCCAAGGTCGGCGGGGGATCACAGATACGCAGTATTTT. V and J are TRBV3-1 and TRBJ2-3; 7 nucleotides line up with TRBD2. Germline CDR1 reads LGHDT; CDR2 reads YNNKEL (reference sequence). J gave up 2 bases and V 1 base, and 6 bases lay outside the gene matches. This CDR3 is 16 amino acids long.

This clonotype was found a few times. CDR3 sequence reads: CASSLKLGGTDTQYF. The CDR3 DNA follows: TGTGCCAGCAGCCTCAAGCTAGGGGGCACAGATACGCAGTATTTT. The chain couples TRBV5-4 to TRBJ2-3, with D maybe TRBD1 (5 bases). The CDR3 totals 15 residues. V was pared by 4 bases and J by 1 base, with 13 bases between. The germline CDR1 and CDR2 sequences are SGHNT and YYREEE (reference sequence). Full variable domain (missing parts from reference TRBV5-4 and TRBJ2-3): ETGVTQSPTHLIKTRGQQVTLRCSSQSGHNTVSWYQQALGQGPQFIFQYYREEENGRGNFPPRFSGLQFPNYSSELNVNALELDDSALYLCASSLKLGGTDTQYFGPGTRLTVL.

This clonotype was observed at least ten times. V is TRBV18 and J is TRBJ1-1; D not certain. This CDR3 is 14 amino acids long. V dropped 4 bases and J dropped 3 bases, with 12 bases sitting between them. From germline, CDR1 is KGHSH and CDR2 LQKENI. DNA for the CDR3: TGTGCCAGCTCACTTAGATCGAGGGACACTGAAGCTTTCTTT. Residues: CASSLRSRDTEAFF. Full variable domain (rest looked up from reference TRBV18 and TRBJ1-1): NAGVMQNPRHLVRRRGQEARLRCSPMKGHSHVYWYRQLPEEGLKFMVYLQKENIIDESGMPKERFSAEFPKEGPSILRIQQVVRGDSAAYFCASSLRSRDTEAFFGQGTRLTVV.

The chain is built from TRBV28 and TRBJ2-2; D possibly matches TRBD1 or TRBD2 (6 bases each). V was shortened by 8 bases and J by 5 bases, with 18 bases between the two germline ends. This CDR3 contains 15 residues. Germline CDR1 reads MDHEN; CDR2 reads SYDVKM. The CDR3 DNA follows: TGTGCCAGCCGTTCCCTCGGGGGCGTGACCGGGGAGCTGTTTTTT. This gives the protein CASRSLGGVTGELFF.

This clonotype was picked up a small number of times. A much larger clone differs by one base, so this may be a read error. The chain uses TRBV5-1 and TRBJ1-5; D remains unclear. The CDR3 covers 14 residues. CDR1 is SGHRS, CDR2 YFSETQ, per germline. The CDR3 protein is CASSLVPMDQPRHF. As DNA, the CDR3 is TGCGCCAGCAGCTTGGTACCGATGGATCAGCCCCGGCATTTT.

This clonotype appeared many times. V and J are TRBV29-1 and TRBJ2-1; 9 bases match TRBD1. The CDR3 is 14 residues long. Germline CDR1 SQVTM, CDR2 ANQGSEA. V lost 4 bases, J lost 6 bases, and 7 bases stayed unmatched. CDR3 in amino acids: CSVVGTGKRNEQFF. DNA of the CDR3: TGCAGCGTTGTCGGGACAGGGAAACGCAATGAGCAGTTCTTC.

This chain connects TRBV20-1 to TRBJ2-3, with 9 bases matching TRBD1. Looked up from germline, CDR1 is DFQATT and CDR2 is SNEGSKA (reference sequence). V trimming: 1 base; J trimming: 3 bases; junction bases outside the gene matches: 11. CDR3 length: 17 residues. CDR3 protein: CSARGPVRTGATDTQYF. DNA for the CDR3: TGCAGTGCTAGAGGACCGGTGAGGACAGGGGCGACAGATACGCAGTATTTT.

Ten or more counts support this clonotype. The V and J genes are TRBV12-3 or TRBV12-4 and TRBJ1-1, with TRBD1 identical over 9 bases. V dropped 6 bases and J dropped 6; count of bases not matched to a gene: 11. The CDR3 has 15 amino acids. This CDR3 reads CASRTLGTGRSEAFF. The CDR3 DNA sequence: TGTGCCAGCAGGACGCTCGGGACAGGGAGGTCTGAAGCTTTCTTT.

This clonotype was observed at least ten times. The chain couples TRBV6-2 or TRBV6-3 to TRBJ2-5; 10 positions agree with TRBD2. Germline V gene sequence: CDR1 MNHEY, CDR2 SVGEGT. The ends lost 6 bases at V and 1 base at J; junction bases unmatched: 5. The CDR3 consists of 15 residues. CDR3 sequence reads: CASRNSGGTQETQYF. The CDR3 DNA follows: TGTGCCAGCAGAAATAGCGGGGGGACCCAAGAGACCCAGTACTTC.

Ten or more counts support this clonotype. The chain is built from TRBV7-9 and TRBJ2-6; D might be TRBD2 (5 bases). The V gene lost 2 bases and the J gene lost 2 bases, with 10 bases spanning the gap. This CDR3 is built from 16 residues. The germline V gene encodes CDR1 SEHNR and CDR2 FQNEAQ (reference sequence). This chain's CDR3 is CASSLIRGAGANVLTF. The CDR3 DNA follows: TGTGCCAGCAGCTTAATCCGGGGAGCTGGGGCCAACGTCCTGACTTTC. Combining the CDR3 with reference TRBV7-9 and TRBJ2-6 gives the whole variable domain DTGVSQNPRHKITKRGQNVTFRCDPISEHNRLYWYRQTLGQGPEFLTYFQNEAQLEKSRLLSDRFSAERPKGSFSTLEIQRTEQGDSAMYLCASSLIRGAGANVLTFGAGSRLTVL.

This clonotype showed up many times. The chain's CDR3 is CASSPGGRGRYEQYF. The CDR3 nucleotides are TGTGCCAGCAGCCCGGGGGGCCGGGGGCGCTACGAGCAGTACTTC. The rearrangement links TRBV6-5 to TRBJ2-7; possibly TRBD2 for D (7 bases). The CDR3 runs to 15 residues. V was clipped by 6 bases and J by 3 bases, with 18 bases between them. The germline gives CDR1 MNHEY, CDR2 SVGAGI.

A few counts support this clonotype. V is TRBV19 and J is TRBJ1-5; D gene ambiguous. The CDR3 sequence is 12 residues long. Per the germline V gene, CDR1 is LNHDA and CDR2 is SQIVND (reference sequence). Trimming shortened V by 4 bases and J by 7 bases, and 8 bases separated the two germline ends. CDR3 loop: CASSTLGQPQHF. CDR3 sequence (DNA): TGTGCCAGTAGTACCCTGGGACAGCCCCAGCATTTT.

This clonotype occurred many times. The V call is TRBV9, the J call TRBJ1-1, with D possibly being TRBD1 (5 bases). This CDR3 contains 15 residues. Trimming took off 0 bases at V and 7 bases at J, with 16 bases between the two ends. CDR1 and CDR2 (germline): SGDLS, YYNGEE. The CDR3 here is CASSVESGPRDEAFF. DNA of the CDR3: TGTGCCAGCAGCGTAGAATCGGGGCCCAGGGATGAAGCTTTCTTT. Looking up the rest from reference TRBV9 and TRBJ1-1 gives the full variable domain: DSGVTQTPKHLITATGQRVTLRCSPRSGDLSVYWYQQSLDQGLQFLIQYYNGEERAKGNILERFSAQQFPDLHSELNLSSLELGDSALYFCASSVESGPRDEAFFGQGTRLTVV.

This clonotype was seen repeatedly, ten times or more. The chain combines TRBV20-1 with TRBJ2-7; unclear D gene. This CDR3 region has 9 residues. The V end lost 7 bases, the J end lost 0 bases, and 1 base lay between the germline ends. Per germline, CDR1 DFQATT and CDR2 SNEGSKA (reference sequence). This CDR3 reads CSVSYEQYF. CDR3 sequence (DNA): TGCAGTGTCTCCTACGAGCAGTACTTC.

This clonotype was counted at least ten times. This chain links TRBV30 with TRBJ1-5, with TRBD1 matching 7 bases. V dropped 0 bases and J dropped 6; count of bases not matched to a gene: 5. The V gene's germline CDR1 is GTSNPN and CDR2 SVGIG (reference sequence). CDR3 length: 14 amino acids. CDR3 in amino acids: CAWSVGQGGQPQHF. CDR3 bases: TGTGCCTGGAGTGTTGGGCAGGGGGGTCAGCCCCAGCATTTT. Together with reference TRBV30 and TRBJ1-5, the CDR3 gives the full variable domain: SQTIHQWPATLVQPVGSPLSLECTVEGTSNPNLYWYRQAAGRGLQLLFYSVGIGQISSEVPQNLSASRPQDRQFILSSKKLLLSDSGFYLCAWSVGQGGQPQHFGDGTRLSIL.

Comment on this clonotype: A much larger clone differs from this one at a single base, so this may be a read error. This sequence joins TRBV28 and TRBJ1-5; 7 positions match TRBD1. Germline V gene data show CDR1 as MDHEN and CDR2 as SYDVKM. The CDR3 is 15 residues long. CDR3 residues: CASNKPGQTNRPQHF. The CDR3 nucleotides read TGTGCCAGCAACAAACCGGGACAGACAAATCGGCCCCAGCATTTT.

This clonotype has at least ten counts. This chain joins TRBV20-1 and TRBJ2-2, with D possibly being TRBD1 or TRBD2 (5 bases each). Germline V gene data show CDR1 as DFQATT and CDR2 as SNEGSKA (reference sequence). The V and J ends lost 2 bases and 6 bases respectively, with 16 bases between them. This CDR3 is built from 15 residues. For the CDR3, the DNA is TGCAGTGCTAGACCGGGACGGAACCTTGCCGGGGAGCTGTTTTTT. Amino acid sequence: CSARPGRNLAGELFF.

In this sample, this clonotype turned up many times. The junction departs from the called germline gene at one end, perhaps through a read error. The chain has TRBV28 and TRBJ1-1; TRBD1 aligns across 8 bases. The CDR3 is made up of 11 amino acids. The germline gives CDR1 MDHEN, CDR2 SYDVKM. CDR3 sequence (DNA): TGTGCTAGCAGTTCCGACAGGGGAGCTTTCTTT. Translating it yields CASSSDRGAFF.

This clonotype was found many times. This rearrangement joins TRBV20-1 to TRBJ2-4, with D perhaps given as TRBD1 or TRBD2 (5 bases each). The CDR3 covers 14 residues. V was cut by 1 base and J by 7 bases, with 14 bases left in between. Germline V gene lookup returns CDR1 DFQATT and CDR2 SNEGSKA (reference sequence). CDR3 DNA: TGCAGTGCTAGAGCCCGTCCGGGACCGAACATTCAGTACTTC. This codes for CSARARPGPNIQYF.

This clonotype has only a few counts. The chain has TRBV24-1 and TRBJ2-5, with D tentatively TRBD1 or TRBD2 (5 bases each). The CDR3 is 15 amino acids. V dropped 1 base and J dropped 2 bases, with 10 bases sitting between them. Germline V gene sequence: CDR1 KGHDR, CDR2 SFDVKD. The chain's CDR3 is CATSDFGAGQETQYF. In DNA form, the CDR3 reads TGTGCCACCAGTGATTTCGGGGCAGGACAAGAGACCCAGTACTTC.

This clonotype appeared many times. The rearrangement joins TRBV5-1 to TRBJ2-5; TRBD1 matches 8 bases. CDR1 is SGHRS, CDR2 YFSETQ, per germline. This CDR3 comprises 16 residues. V trimming: 2 bases; J trimming: 5 bases; junction bases outside the gene matches: 11. CDR3 coding DNA: TGCGCCAGCAGCTTAGGGGCAGGGGGCGCCGTGGAGACCCAGTACTTC. This encodes CASSLGAGGAVETQYF.

In this sample, this clonotype turned up many times. This CDR3 reads CASSVSPGDTEAFF. CDR3 DNA sequence: TGTGCCAGCAGCGTAAGTCCGGGGGACACTGAAGCTTTCTTT. The rearrangement links TRBV9 to TRBJ1-1; TRBD1 is a possible D gene (5 bases). The CDR3 sequence is 14 residues long. The V gene's germline CDR1 is SGDLS and CDR2 YYNGEE. The V end lost 1 base, the J end lost 3 bases, and 10 bases lay between the germline ends.

Many counts were recorded for this clonotype. This rearrangement joins TRBV6-5 to TRBJ2-7, with 7 nucleotides matching TRBD2. J was trimmed by 0 bases and V by 0 bases; bases with no gene match: 8. There are 17 residues in the CDR3. Germline V gene lookup returns CDR1 MNHEY and CDR2 SVGAGI. This CDR3 is CASSYSIVGRSSYEQYF. The CDR3 DNA follows: TGTGCCAGCAGTTACTCGATTGTCGGGAGGAGCTCCTACGAGCAGTACTTC.

Many counts were recorded for this clonotype. V and J are TRBV19 and TRBJ2-1; 9 positions agree with TRBD2. V gave up 8 bases and J gave up 6 bases; unmatched junction bases: 8. The CDR3 is 14 residues long. The V gene's germline CDR1 is LNHDA and CDR2 SQIVND (reference sequence). The CDR3 nucleotides are TGTGCCAGTTGCAAGCGGGGGGATTGCAATGAGCAGTTCTTC. Residues: CASCKRGDCNEQFF.

There are many counts of this clonotype. The J gene is TRBJ2-6, the V gene TRBV11-2; D unresolved. This CDR3 has 15 residues. From germline, CDR1 is SGHAT and CDR2 FQNNGV. V was trimmed by 2 bases and J by 0 bases, leaving 5 bases between them. CDR3 sequence reads: CASSLRDSGANVLTF. The CDR3, as DNA: TGTGCCAGCAGCTTAAGGGACTCTGGGGCCAACGTCCTGACTTTC.